This T cell receptor (beta chain) was sequenced for a study of beta chain features in type 1 diabetes. The study's findings and limits: Type 1 diabetes patients had moderately but significantly shorter TCRB CDR3s in all four CD4+ subsets.

TCRB transcripts that were expressed got sequenced, as all of the isolated RNA had been reverse transcribed. TCRdb's copy holds only in-frame clones and misses some; the assay was immunoSEQ multiplex PCR. The sample lists around 650,000 clones, around 11% occurring once. In its sample, this clone was seen a few times. Its antigen is unknown. Germline CDR1 and CDR2: SNHLY and FYNNEI. V was shortened by 7 bases and J by 5 bases, with 14 bases between the two germline ends. The CDR3 has 13 amino acids. The TCR originated in a man aged 30-40 years with type 1 diabetes. The sample was naive CD4+ T cells from blood. J is TRBJ1-2 and V is TRBV2, with D unclear. The CDR3 loop reads CASNPGASYGYTF. The CDR3 nucleotides are TGTGCCAGCAACCCGGGAGCCTCGTATGGCTACACCTTC.